This entry is about one TCR beta chain. The antigen this receptor binds is unknown. No per-base quality is available; no much larger clone lies one base away. This record belongs to a study of shared clonotypes between healthy human individuals (dated by TCRdb to the early 2020s). For the study in its entirety: The cohort included a few men and a couple of women between 18 and 49 years of age. To estimate repertoire size and how much clonotype sharing occurs between individuals, the study deeply sequenced the blood TCR repertoires of 4 to 6 healthy adults. To increase sequencing depth and limit assay-specific biases, TCR repertoire library preparation and sequencing were carried out by different laboratories using diverse techniques. Between about 0.94 and 8.9 billion PBMCs per donor were obtained by leukapheresis. Per donor, three plates each were used for CD4 naive and CD4 memory, two for CD8 naive, and one for CD8 memory.

The research as a whole found: Naive subsets generally had larger estimated clonotype richness than memory subsets did. Rarefaction of sorted-subset datasets indicated incomplete sequencing despite the large sequencing depth. Compared with non-shared clonotypes, the clonotypes found in all four sorted-subset donors had higher generation probabilities. Based on pairwise subsampling, the degree of clonotype sharing among donors was expected to be affected by sequencing depth. The small number of donors limited the genetic and exposure-history diversity represented. Across a handful of donors, around 5% of naive CD4, approximately 3.6% of naive CD8, 2.3% of memory CD4, and approximately 0.4% of memory CD8 clonotypes were shared. Sampling was limited to blood, and TCR repertoires in tissue likely differ from TCR repertoires in blood.

Using the deep immunoSEQ assay, TCR CDR3 regions were amplified from genomic DNA by multiplex PCR. Genomic DNA extracted from each cell subset was distributed evenly over all wells of several immunoSEQ 96-well plates, and each plate served as one replicate. For sorted subsets, around 0.2 ug genomic DNA, equal to some 30,000 T cell genomes, was loaded into each replicate PCR. The purified libraries were quantified using a Qubit 3.0 fluorometer, sized with a Bioanalyzer 2100, and then quantified again using the KAPA Library Quantification kit. Every immunoSEQ 96-well plate was sequenced on a dedicated single-read 150-cycle Illumina NextSeq 550 flow cell. Per the authors' processing: Because the immunoSEQ output held only junctional sequences and lacked quality scores, the filtering could not match the filtering applied to full-length reads. Sequences were annotated with PyIR, a Python wrapper for IgBLAST v1.9, using IMGT germline references to assign V/J genes and CDR3. Reads were removed for weak V/J assignments (E-value above 1e-6), missing CDR3, stop codons, out-of-frame junctions, or ambiguous translated residues. V3J clonotypes were defined as sequences sharing the same inferred V gene, J gene, and CDR3 amino acid sequence. Percentage overlap between repertoires was computed as shared unique clonotypes divided by the size of the smaller repertoire. Repertoire richness was assessed with RTK rarefaction, the Chao1 estimator, and Recon v2.1 estimates of unobserved clonotypes. OLGA was used to compute generation probabilities for all TCRbeta clonotypes that the gDNA method yielded from a handful of donors. TCRdb retrieved this table from immuneACCESS and kept in-frame rearrangements only. Not all clones are present; in checked studies, unresolved V genes account for under half, and no reason is known for the remainder. The V and J calls and clone size are taken from that table; D and trimming were inferred from the DNA. The sample table lists a few million clones, around 95% of them with a count of one. The top ten hold around 1.7% of the sample.

Sequences SEHNR (CDR1) and FQNEAQ (CDR2) are obtained from the germline V gene (reference sequence). The CDR3 measures 14 amino acids from cysteine to phenylalanine. The entry retains the CDR3 DNA only, 42 bases that are in frame from base 1. The germline V end is reduced by 1 base and the J end by 11 bases; junction bases left unmatched: 9. For the CD8 naive samples, CD45RO-negative cells were positively selected for CCR7, yielding a CD45RA+CCR7+ population from which TemRA cells were excluded. Healthy HIV-negative adults with no recently reported acute infections or vaccinations were included as donors. Every donor was a Caucasian adult residing in Nashville, Tennessee, USA. Blood was obtained by leukapheresis, after which PBMCs were separated by Ficoll-Histopaque density gradient centrifugation and cryopreserved in liquid nitrogen vapor phase. Analytical flow cytometry was used to check the purity and quantity of each magnetically sorted T cell population. Genomic DNA was isolated from each sorted fraction and quantified by UV absorbance on a Nanodrop 2000c.

The receptor was isolated from a man aged 18 to 29 in good health. Some clones in this sample may be carry-over from other donors' samples. Recombination joined TRBV7-9 with TRBJ1-1; TRBD1 matches 8 bases in the middle. Input material: naive CD8+ T cells from PBMCs. What the cell subset or site label conveys for this sample: CD45RA+CCR7+. The CDR3 has the sequence CASSLVAGQGPAFF. The DNA reads TGTGCCAGCAGCTTAGTGGCAGGACAGGGCCCCGCTTTCTTT.